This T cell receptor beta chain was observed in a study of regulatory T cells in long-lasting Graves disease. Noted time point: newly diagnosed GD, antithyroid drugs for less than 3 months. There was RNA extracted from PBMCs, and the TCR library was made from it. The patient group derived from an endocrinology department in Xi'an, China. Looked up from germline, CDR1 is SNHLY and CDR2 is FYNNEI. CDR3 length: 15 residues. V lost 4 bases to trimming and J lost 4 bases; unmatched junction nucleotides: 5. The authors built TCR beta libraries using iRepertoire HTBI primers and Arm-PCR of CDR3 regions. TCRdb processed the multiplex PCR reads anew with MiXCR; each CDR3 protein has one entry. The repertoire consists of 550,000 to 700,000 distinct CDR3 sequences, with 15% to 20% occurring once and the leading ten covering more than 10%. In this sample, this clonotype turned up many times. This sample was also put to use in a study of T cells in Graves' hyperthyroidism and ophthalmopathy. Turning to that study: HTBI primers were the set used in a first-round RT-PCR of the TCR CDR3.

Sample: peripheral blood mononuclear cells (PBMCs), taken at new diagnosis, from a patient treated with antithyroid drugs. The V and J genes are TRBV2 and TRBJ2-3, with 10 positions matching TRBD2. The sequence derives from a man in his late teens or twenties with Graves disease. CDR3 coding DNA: TGTGCCAGCAGTGCGGGGCTAGCGGGAGCAGATACGCAGTATTTT. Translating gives CASSAGLAGADTQYF.